This T cell receptor beta chain was obtained from a study of T-cell memory formation after mild COVID-19. Looking at the study overall: In these data, TCR clusters were largely donor specific.

Turning to this clonotype: Its specificity is not known.

TCRdb itself ran the 5' RACE reads through MiXCR, one entry per CDR3 protein. The sample contains 470,000 or so distinct CDR3 sequences, 20% of which appear only once. Study conclusions and caveats: Clones that contracted from day 15 to 85 had balanced CD4/CD8; later expanders were CD4+ biased. Contracting clones localized mainly to CM and EM when CD4+ and mainly to EMRA when CD8+.

Losses at the gene ends were 6 bases for V and 5 bases for J; bases not matched to a gene: 4. Germline V CDR1 and CDR2: SQVTM, ANQGSEA. This CDR3 has 11 residues. Sample: PBMCs or a T cell subset sorted from them (not recorded which). This chain links TRBV29-1 with TRBJ2-7; 7 positions agree with TRBD1. The TCR comes from an adult woman who had mild COVID-19 (a few samples of this study predate the infection). Cell type and time point are not known. CDR3 coding DNA: TGCAGCGTACTCACAGGGGACGAGCAGTACTTC. Protein product: CSVLTGDEQYF.